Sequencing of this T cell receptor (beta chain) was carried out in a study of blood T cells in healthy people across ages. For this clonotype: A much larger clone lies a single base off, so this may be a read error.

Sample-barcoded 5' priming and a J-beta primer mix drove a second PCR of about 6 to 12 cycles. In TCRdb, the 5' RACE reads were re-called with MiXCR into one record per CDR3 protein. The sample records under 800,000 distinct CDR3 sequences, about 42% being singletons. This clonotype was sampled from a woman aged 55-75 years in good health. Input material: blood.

CDR3 region: CTSSSSGGNQPQHF. CDR3 DNA sequence: TGCACCAGCAGCTCTTCCGGAGGCAATCAGCCCCAGCATTTT. The rearrangement uses TRBV5-1 and TRBJ1-5; D remains ambiguous. CDR3 length equals 14 residues. CDR1 and CDR2 (germline): SGHRS, YFSETQ. Together with reference TRBV5-1 and TRBJ1-5, the CDR3 gives the full variable domain: KAGVTQTPRYLIKTRGQQVTLSCSPISGHRSVSWYQQTPGQGLQFLFEYFSETQRNKGNFPGRFSGRQFSNSRSEMNVSTLELGDSALYLCTSSSSGGNQPQHFGDGTRLSIL.